This T cell receptor beta chain was found in a study of neurological immune-mediated disorders. Germline CDR1 and CDR2: ENHRY and SYGVKD. Trimming removed 3 bases at V and 7 bases at J, with 13 bases between. This CDR3 is 15 amino acids long. This clonotype was detected many times. MiXCR, run by TCRdb on the 5' RACE reads, gives a single entry per CDR3 protein. The repertoire holds under 85,000 distinct CDR3 sequences, with roughly 14% as singletons. Source material: PBMCs. This sequence joins TRBV10-3 and TRBJ1-6; weak D call: TRBD1 (6 bases). The origin of this receptor is a woman aged 50 to 60 in good health. The CDR3 DNA sequence: TGTGCCATCAGTGAAAGGGGGGCGCAAAATTCACCCCTCCACTTT. As protein: CAISERGAQNSPLHF.